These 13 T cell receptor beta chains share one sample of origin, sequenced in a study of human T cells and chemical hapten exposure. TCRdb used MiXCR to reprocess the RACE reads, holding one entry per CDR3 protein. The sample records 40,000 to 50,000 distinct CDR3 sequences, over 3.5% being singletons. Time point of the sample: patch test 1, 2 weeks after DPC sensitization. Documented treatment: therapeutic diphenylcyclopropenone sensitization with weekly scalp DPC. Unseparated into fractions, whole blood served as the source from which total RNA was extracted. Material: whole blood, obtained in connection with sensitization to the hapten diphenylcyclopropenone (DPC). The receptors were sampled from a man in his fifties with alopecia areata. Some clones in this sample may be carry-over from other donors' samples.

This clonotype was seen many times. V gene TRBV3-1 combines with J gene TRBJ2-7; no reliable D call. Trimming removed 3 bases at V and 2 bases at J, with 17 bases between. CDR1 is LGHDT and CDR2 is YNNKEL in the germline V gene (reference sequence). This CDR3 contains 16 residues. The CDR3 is CASSHGLRQVAYEQYF. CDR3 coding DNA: TGTGCCAGCAGCCACGGGCTAAGACAAGTCGCCTACGAGCAGTACTTC.

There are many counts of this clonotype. Written as DNA, the CDR3 is TGTGCCAGCAGCCCAGGACAGGGCAGGCAGCCCCAGCATTTT. This translates into CASSPGQGRQPQHF. This chain joins TRBV3-1 and TRBJ1-5; 8 bases match TRBD1. CDR3 length equals 14 residues. Per the germline V gene, CDR1 is LGHDT and CDR2 is YNNKEL (reference sequence). The V segment lost 4 bases and the J segment 7 bases; nucleotides outside the gene matches: 6. The full variable domain, rest sourced from reference TRBV3-1 and TRBJ1-5, is DTAVSQTPKYLVTQMGNDKSIKCEQNLGHDTMYWYKQDSKKFLKIMFSYNNKELIINETVPNRFSPKSPDKAHLNLHINSLELGDSAVYFCASSPGQGRQPQHFGDGTRLSIL.

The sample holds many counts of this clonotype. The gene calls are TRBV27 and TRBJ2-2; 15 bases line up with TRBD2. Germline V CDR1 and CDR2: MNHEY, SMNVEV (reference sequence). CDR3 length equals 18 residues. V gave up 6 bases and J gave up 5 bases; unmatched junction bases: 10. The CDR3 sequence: CASRPGTSGGTGTGELFF. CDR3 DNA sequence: TGTGCCAGCAGACCTGGGACTAGCGGGGGGACTGGGACCGGGGAGCTGTTTTTT.

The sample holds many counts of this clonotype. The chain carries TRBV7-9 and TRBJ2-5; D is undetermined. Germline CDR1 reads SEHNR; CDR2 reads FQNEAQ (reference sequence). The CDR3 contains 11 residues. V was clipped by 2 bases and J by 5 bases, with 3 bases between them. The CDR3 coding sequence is TGTGCCAGCAGCTTATCGGAGACCCAGTACTTC. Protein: CASSLSETQYF.

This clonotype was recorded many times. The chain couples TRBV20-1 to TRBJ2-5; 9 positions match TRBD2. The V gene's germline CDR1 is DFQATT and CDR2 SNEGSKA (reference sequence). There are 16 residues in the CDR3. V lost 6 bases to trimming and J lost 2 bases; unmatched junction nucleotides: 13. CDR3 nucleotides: TGCAGTGCGTCCCCCCTTCTCGCGGGAGGGCAAGAGACCCAGTACTTC. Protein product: CSASPLLAGGQETQYF.

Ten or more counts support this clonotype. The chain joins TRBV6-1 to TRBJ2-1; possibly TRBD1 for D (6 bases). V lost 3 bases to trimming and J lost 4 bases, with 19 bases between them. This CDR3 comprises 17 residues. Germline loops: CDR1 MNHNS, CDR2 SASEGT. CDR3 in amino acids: CASSEDTGTIEYNEQFF. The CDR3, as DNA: TGTGCCAGCAGTGAGGATACAGGGACGATTGAGTACAATGAGCAGTTCTTC.

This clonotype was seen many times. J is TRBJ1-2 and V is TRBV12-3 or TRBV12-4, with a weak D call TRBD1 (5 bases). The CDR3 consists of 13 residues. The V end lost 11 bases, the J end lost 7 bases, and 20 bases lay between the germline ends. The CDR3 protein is CASVRARVGGYTF. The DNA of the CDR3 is TGTGCCTCCGTAAGGGCCAGGGTCGGTGGCTACACCTTC.

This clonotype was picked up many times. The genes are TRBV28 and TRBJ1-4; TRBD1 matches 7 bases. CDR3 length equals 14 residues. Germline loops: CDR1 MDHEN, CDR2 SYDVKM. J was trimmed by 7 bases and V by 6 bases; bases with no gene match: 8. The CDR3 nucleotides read TGTGCCAGCAGCATATCAGGGGGTAGTGAAAAACTGTTTTTT. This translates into CASSISGGSEKLFF.

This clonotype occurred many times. In nucleotides, the CDR3 is TGTGCCAGCAGCTCTTCCGGAGGGTACTACGAGCAGTACTTC. Its protein product is CASSSSGGYYEQYF. The V and J genes are TRBV5-5 and TRBJ2-7; TRBD2 is a possible D gene (6 bases). Trimming removed 3 bases at V and 3 bases at J, with 13 bases between. Germline-derived CDR1 and CDR2 are SGHKS and YYEKEE (reference sequence). This CDR3 has 14 amino acids.

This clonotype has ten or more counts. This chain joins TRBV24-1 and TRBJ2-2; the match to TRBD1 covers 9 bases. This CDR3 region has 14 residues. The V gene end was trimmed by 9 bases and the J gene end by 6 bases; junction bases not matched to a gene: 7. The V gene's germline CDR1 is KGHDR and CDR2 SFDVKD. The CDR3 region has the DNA TGTGCCACCGCAGACAGGGGGAAGGCCGGGGAGCTGTTTTTT. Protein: CATADRGKAGELFF.

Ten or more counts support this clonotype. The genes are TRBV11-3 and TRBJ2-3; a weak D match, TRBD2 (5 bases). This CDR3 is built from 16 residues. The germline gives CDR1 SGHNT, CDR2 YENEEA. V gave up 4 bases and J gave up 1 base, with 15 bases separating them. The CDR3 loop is CASSSGFSVGTDTQYF. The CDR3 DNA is TGTGCCAGCAGCTCGGGTTTTAGCGTTGGCACAGATACGCAGTATTTT.

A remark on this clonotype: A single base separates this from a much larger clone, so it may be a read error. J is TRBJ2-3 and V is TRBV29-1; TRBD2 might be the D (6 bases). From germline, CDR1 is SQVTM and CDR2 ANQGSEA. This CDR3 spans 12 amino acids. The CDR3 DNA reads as TGTACCGGGGGTGCGTCAGGAGATACGCAGTATTTT. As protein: CTGGASGDTQYF.

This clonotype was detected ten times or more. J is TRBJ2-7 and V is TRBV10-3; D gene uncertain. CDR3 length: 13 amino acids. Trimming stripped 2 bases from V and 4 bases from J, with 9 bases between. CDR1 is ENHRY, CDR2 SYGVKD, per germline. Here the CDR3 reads CAISESLLYEQYF. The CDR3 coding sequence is TGTGCCATCAGTGAGAGTCTTCTATACGAGCAGTACTTC.